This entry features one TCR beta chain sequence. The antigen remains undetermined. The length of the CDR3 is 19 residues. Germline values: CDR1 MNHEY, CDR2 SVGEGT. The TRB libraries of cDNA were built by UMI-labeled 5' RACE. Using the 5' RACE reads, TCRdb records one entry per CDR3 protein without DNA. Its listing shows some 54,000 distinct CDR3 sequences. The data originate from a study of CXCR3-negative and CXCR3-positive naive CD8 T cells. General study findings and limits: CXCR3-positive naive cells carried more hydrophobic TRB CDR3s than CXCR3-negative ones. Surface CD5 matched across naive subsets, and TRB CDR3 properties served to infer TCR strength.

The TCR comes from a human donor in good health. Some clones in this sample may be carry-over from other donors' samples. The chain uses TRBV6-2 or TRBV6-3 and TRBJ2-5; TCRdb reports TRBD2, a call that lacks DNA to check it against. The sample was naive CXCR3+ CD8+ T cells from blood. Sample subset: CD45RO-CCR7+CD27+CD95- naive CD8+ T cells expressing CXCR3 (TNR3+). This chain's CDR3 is CGSSLALKTSPEWEETQYF.